Listed here are 3 T cell receptor beta chains from one sample, sequenced in a study of blood T cell repertoires in COVID-19. Measured with immunoSEQ multiplex PCR; TCRdb has only the in-frame clones, and not every one. This table holds hundreds of thousands of clones, roughly 86% found once. Sequenced: peripheral blood. The receptor source for this set is a man aged 70-80 years with acute or convalescent COVID-19.

V gene TRBV9 combines with J gene TRBJ1-1; D unclear. Trimming stripped 4 bases from V and 5 bases from J, with 18 bases between. This CDR3 has 15 amino acids. The germline V gene encodes CDR1 SGDLS and CDR2 YYNGEE. The CDR3, as DNA: TGTGCCAGCAGCTCCTCCCCCGGGGTGAGGACTGAAGCTTTCTTT. This codes for CASSSSPGVRTEAFF. The whole variable domain, remainder taken from reference TRBV9 and TRBJ1-1, is DSGVTQTPKHLITATGQRVTLRCSPRSGDLSVYWYQQSLDQGLQFLIQYYNGEERAKGNILERFSAQQFPDLHSELNLSSLELGDSALYFCASSSSPGVRTEAFFGQGTRLTVV.

This chain joins TRBV7-2 and TRBJ2-1; 8 bases fit TRBD2. The germline V gene has CDR1 SGHTA and CDR2 FQGNSA. Unmatched junction bases numbered 6, after V lost 1 base and J lost 13 bases. The CDR3 length is 13 residues. This CDR3 reads CASSLGTSLDQFF. The CDR3 nucleotides read TGTGCCAGCAGCTTAGGGACTAGCTTAGATCAGTTCTTC.

This rearrangement joins TRBV28 to TRBJ2-5, with D tentatively TRBD2 (6 bases). Germline CDR1 is MDHEN and CDR2 is SYDVKM. The CDR3 extends over 11 amino acids. The CDR3 coding sequence is TGTGTCGCCAGTCGGGGGGAGACCCAGTACTTC. It yields the protein CVASRGETQYF.